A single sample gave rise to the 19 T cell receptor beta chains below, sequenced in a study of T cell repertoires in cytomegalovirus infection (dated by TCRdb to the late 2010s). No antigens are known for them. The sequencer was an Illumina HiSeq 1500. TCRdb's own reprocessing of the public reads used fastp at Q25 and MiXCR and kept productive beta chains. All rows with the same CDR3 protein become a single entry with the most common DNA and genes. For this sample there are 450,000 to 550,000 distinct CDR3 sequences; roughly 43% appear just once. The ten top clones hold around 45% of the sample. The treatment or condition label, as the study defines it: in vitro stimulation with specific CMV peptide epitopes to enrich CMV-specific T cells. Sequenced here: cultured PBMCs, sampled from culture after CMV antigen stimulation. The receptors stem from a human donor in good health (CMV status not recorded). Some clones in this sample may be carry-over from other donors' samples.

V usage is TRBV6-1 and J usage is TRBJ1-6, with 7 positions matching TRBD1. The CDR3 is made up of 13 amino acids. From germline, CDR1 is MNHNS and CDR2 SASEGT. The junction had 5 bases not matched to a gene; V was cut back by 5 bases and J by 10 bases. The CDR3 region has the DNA TGTGCCAGCAGTCCCGGGACAGTCTCACCCCTCCACTTT. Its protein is CASSPGTVSPLHF.

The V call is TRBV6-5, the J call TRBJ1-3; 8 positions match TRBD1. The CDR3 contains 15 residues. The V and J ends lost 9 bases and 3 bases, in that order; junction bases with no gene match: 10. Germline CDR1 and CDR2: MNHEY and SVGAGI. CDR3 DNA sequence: TGTGCCAGTAGAGACAGGGGAGGTGGTGGAAACACCATATATTTT. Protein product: CASRDRGGGGNTIYF.

This CDR3 reads CASSLMRQGGTGELFF. DNA of the CDR3: TGTGCCAGCAGCTTGATGCGACAGGGGGGCACCGGGGAGCTGTTTTTT. This rearrangement joins TRBV7-6 to TRBJ2-2; 9 bases line up with TRBD1. The V and J ends lost 3 bases and 4 bases, in that order; junction bases with no gene match: 6. Germline CDR1 is SGHVS and CDR2 is FNYEAQ. CDR3 size: 16 residues.

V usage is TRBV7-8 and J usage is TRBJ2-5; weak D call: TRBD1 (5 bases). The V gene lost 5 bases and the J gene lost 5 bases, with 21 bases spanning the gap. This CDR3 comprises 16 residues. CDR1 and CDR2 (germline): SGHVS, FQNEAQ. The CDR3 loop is CASSQRRVGARETQYF. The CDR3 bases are TGTGCCAGCAGCCAGCGTCGCGTTGGGGCGCGGGAGACCCAGTACTTC.

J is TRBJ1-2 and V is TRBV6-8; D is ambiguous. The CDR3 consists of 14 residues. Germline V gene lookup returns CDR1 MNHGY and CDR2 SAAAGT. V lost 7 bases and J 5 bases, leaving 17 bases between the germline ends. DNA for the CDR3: TGTGCCAGCACCGGACGGTCGGGAGTATATGGCTACACCTTC. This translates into CASTGRSGVYGYTF.

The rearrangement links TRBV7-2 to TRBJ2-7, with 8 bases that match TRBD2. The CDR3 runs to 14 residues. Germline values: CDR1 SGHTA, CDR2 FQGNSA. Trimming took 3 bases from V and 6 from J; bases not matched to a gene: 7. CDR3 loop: CASSFRSRGGEQYF. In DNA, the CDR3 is TGTGCCAGCAGCTTCAGGTCACGGGGGGGCGAGCAGTACTTC.

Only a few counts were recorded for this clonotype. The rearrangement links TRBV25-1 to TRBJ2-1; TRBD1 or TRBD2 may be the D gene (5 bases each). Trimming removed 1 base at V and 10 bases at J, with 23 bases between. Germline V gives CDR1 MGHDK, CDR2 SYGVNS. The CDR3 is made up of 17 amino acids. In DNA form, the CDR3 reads TGTGCCAGCAGTGAATTGATTGGCGAGGGGATTGTGAGGGAGCAGTTCTTC. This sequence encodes CASSELIGEGIVREQFF.

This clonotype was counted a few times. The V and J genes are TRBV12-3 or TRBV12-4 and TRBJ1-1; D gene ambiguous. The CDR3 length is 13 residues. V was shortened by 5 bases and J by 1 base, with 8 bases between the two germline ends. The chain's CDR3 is CASSVHRNTEAFF. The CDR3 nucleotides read TGTGCCAGCAGTGTCCACAGGAACACTGAAGCTTTCTTT.

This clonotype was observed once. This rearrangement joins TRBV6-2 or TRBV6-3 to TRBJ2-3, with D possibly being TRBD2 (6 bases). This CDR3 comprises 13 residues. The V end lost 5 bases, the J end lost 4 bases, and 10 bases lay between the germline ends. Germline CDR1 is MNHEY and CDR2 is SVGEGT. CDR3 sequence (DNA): TGTGCCAGCAGTGGATGGGGGGCAGATACGCAGTATTTT. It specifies CASSGWGADTQYF.

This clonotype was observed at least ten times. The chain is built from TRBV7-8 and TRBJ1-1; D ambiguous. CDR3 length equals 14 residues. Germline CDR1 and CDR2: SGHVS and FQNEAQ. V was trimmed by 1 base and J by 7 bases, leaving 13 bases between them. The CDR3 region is CASSLVLGWSEAFF. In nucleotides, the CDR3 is TGTGCCAGCAGCTTAGTGCTCGGATGGAGTGAAGCTTTCTTT.

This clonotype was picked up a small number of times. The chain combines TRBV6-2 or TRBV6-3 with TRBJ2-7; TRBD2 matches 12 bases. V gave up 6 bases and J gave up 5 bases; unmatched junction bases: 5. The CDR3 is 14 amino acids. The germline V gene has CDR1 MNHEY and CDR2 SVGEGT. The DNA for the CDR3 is TGTGCCAGCAGGAGACTAGCGGGAGTTAACGAGCAGTACTTC. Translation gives CASRRLAGVNEQYF.

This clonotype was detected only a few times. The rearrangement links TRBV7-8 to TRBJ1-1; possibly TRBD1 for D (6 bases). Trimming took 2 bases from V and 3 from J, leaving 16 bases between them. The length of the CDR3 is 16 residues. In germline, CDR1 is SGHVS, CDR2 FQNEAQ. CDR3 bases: TGTGCCAGCAGCTTACAAGCAGGGGCTCTGGACACTGAAGCTTTCTTT. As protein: CASSLQAGALDTEAFF.

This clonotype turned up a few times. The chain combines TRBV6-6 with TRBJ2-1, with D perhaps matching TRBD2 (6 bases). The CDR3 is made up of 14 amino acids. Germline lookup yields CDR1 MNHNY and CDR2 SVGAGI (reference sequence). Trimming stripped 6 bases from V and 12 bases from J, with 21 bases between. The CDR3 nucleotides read TGTGCCAGCAGCCCCGGGACTTCTACCCTCGGGCAGTTCTTC. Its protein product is CASSPGTSTLGQFF.

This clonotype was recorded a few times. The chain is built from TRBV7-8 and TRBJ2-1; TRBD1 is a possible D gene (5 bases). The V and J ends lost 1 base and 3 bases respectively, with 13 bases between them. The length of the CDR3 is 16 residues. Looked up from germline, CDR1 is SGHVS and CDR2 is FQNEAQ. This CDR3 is CASSLVFDSLYNEQFF. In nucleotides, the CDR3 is TGTGCCAGCAGCTTAGTTTTCGACAGTCTCTACAATGAGCAGTTCTTC.

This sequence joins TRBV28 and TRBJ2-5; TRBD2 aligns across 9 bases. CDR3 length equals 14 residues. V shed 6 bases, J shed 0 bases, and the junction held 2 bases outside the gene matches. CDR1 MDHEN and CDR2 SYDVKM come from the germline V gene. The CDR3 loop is CASRVAGDQETQYF. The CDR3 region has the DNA TGTGCCAGCAGGGTAGCGGGGGACCAAGAGACCCAGTACTTC.

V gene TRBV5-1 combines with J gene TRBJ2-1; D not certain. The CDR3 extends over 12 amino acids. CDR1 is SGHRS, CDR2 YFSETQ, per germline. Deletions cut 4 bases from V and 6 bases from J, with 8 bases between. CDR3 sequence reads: CASSVPGNEQFF. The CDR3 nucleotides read TGCGCCAGCAGCGTTCCGGGCAATGAGCAGTTCTTC.

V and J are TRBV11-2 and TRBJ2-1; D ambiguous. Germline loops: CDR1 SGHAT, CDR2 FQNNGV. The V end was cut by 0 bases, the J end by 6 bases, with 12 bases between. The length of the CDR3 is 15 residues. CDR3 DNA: TGTGCCAGCAGCTTAGATAGAGGTCTTCGCAATGAGCAGTTCTTC. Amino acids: CASSLDRGLRNEQFF.

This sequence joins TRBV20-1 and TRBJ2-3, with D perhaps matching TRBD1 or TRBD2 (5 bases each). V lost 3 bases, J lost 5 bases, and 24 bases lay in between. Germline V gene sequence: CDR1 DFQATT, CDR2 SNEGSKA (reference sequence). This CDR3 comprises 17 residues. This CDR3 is CSARAHSGLVGGDTQYF. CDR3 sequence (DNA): TGCAGTGCTAGGGCACACTCGGGGCTCGTTGGGGGAGATACGCAGTATTTT.

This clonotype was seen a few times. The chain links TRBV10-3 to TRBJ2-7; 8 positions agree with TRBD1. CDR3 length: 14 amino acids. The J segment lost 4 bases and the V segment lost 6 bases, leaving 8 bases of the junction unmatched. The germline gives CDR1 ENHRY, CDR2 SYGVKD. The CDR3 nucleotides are TGTGCCATCAGAGCCGGGACAGGTTTGTACGAGCAGTACTTC. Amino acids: CAIRAGTGLYEQYF.